These T cell receptor beta chains were read from a single sample in a study of cytomegalovirus exposure and HLA in healthy donors. Assay used: immunoSEQ multiplex PCR; TCRdb lists only in-frame clones, some missing. The table shows 150,000 to 200,000 clones, with about 85% occurring only once. The sample taken for sequencing was PBMCs. These receptors came from a woman in her forties or fifties in good health and CMV-seronegative. The CDR3 runs from the conserved cysteine through the conserved F or W. The D gene is left open where the match is weak. The size of a clone is reported for some rows only, either as once, few or many, or as a class for expanded clones.

abundance | j_gene | v_gene | d_gene | CDR3aa | CDR3nt
. | TRBJ2-3 | TRBV2 | . | CASRQGETDTQYF | TGTGCCAGCAGACAGGGTGAAACAGATACGCAGTATTTT
. | TRBJ2-7 | TRBV28 | TRBD1 | CASSLWGQGGEQYF | TGTGCCAGCAGTTTATGGGGACAGGGCGGTGAGCAGTACTTC
. | TRBJ1-5 | TRBV10-2 | . | CASSESGQGGPQHF | TGCGCCAGCAGTGAGTCGGGGCAGGGTGGGCCCCAGCATTTT
. | TRBJ2-3 | TRBV7-3 | TRBD1 | CASSRQGATDTQYF | TGTGCCAGCAGCAGACAGGGGGCGACAGATACGCAGTATTTT
. | TRBJ1-1 | TRBV18 | . | CASSPRETGPTEAFF | TGTGCCAGCTCACCACGGGAGACAGGCCCCACTGAAGCTTTCTTT
few | TRBJ2-1 | TRBV11-2 | . | CASSLMGRAGRYNEQFF | TGTGCCAGCAGCTTAATGGGTCGGGCGGGGCGTTACAATGAGCAGTTCTTC
. | TRBJ1-1 | TRBV18 | . | CASSPPRTDMNTEAFF | TGTGCCAGCTCACCACCCCGGACGGACATGAACACTGAAGCTTTCTTT
few | TRBJ1-2 | TRBV28 | . | CASSLLGQGHGYTF | TGTGCCAGCAGTTTACTAGGCCAGGGCCATGGCTACACCTTC
. | TRBJ1-2 | TRBV5-5 | . | CASSKGVYGYTF | TGTGCCAGCAGTAAAGGGGTCTATGGCTACACCTTC
. | TRBJ2-5 | TRBV7-9 | . | CASSLRGSRETQYF | TGTGCCAGCAGCTTAAGGGGATCGCGGGAGACCCAGTACTTC
once | TRBJ2-1 | TRBV7-9 | TRBD1 | CASSPRDRGIHSYNEQFF | TGTGCCAGCAGCCCCCGCGACAGGGGGATACACTCCTACAATGAGCAGTTCTTC
. | TRBJ1-2 | TRBV6-5 | . | CASGDQGQAGGYTF | TGTGCCAGCGGGGATCAGGGGCAGGCGGGTGGCTACACCTTC
. | TRBJ1-1 | TRBV7-9 | . | CASSFVGGANTEAFF | TGTGCCAGCAGCTTCGTAGGGGGGGCGAACACTGAAGCTTTCTTT
few | TRBJ2-3 | TRBV30 | TRBD1 | CAWSPRQGLEDTQYF | TGTGCCTGGAGTCCGAGACAGGGGCTGGAGGATACGCAGTATTTT
. | TRBJ2-7 | TRBV7-8 | TRBD2 | CASSPRQAGGFYEQYF | TGTGCCAGCAGCCCTCGACAAGCGGGGGGATTTTACGAGCAGTACTTC
. | TRBJ1-2 | TRBV4-1 | TRBD1 | CASSQGFTQGNYGYTF | TGCGCCAGCAGCCAGGGCTTTACACAGGGGAACTATGGCTACACCTTC
. | TRBJ2-1 | TRBV7-2 | TRBD2 | CASSLVRIAGGPNEQFF | TGTGCCAGCAGCTTAGTTCGGATAGCGGGAGGACCCAATGAGCAGTTCTTC
. | TRBJ2-3 | TRBV27 | TRBD2 | CASSLTPEGLAGVGTQYF | TGTGCCAGCAGTTTAACCCCAGAAGGACTAGCGGGAGTGGGTACGCAGTATTTT
. | TRBJ1-5 | TRBV5-8 | . | CASSSPARADQPQHF | TGTGCCAGCAGCTCCCCCGCCAGGGCGGATCAGCCCCAGCATTTT
. | TRBJ2-7 | TRBV11-2 | . | CASSLVGLGPSYEQYF | TGTGCCAGCAGCTTAGTGGGACTGGGACCTTCCTACGAGCAGTACTTC
. | TRBJ2-1 | TRBV29-1 | . | CSVEGADEQFF | TGCAGCGTTGAGGGGGCAGATGAGCAGTTCTTC
. | TRBJ1-6 | TRBV9 | TRBD1 | CASSEAGTVNSPLHF | TGTGCCAGCAGCGAGGCCGGGACAGTTAATTCACCCCTCCACTTT
. | TRBJ2-3 | TRBV4-1 | . | CASSRAPGHLTDTQYF | TGCGCCAGCAGCCGCGCTCCGGGACACCTCACAGATACGCAGTATTTT
. | TRBJ2-1 | TRBV7-3 | TRBD1 | CASSRTGGYNEQFF | TGTGCCAGCAGTCGGACAGGGGGCTACAATGAGCAGTTCTTC
. | TRBJ2-3 | TRBV9 | TRBD1 | CASSVGGQGANTQYF | TGTGCCAGCAGCGTAGGGGGTCAGGGGGCTAATACGCAGTATTTT
few | TRBJ2-2 | TRBV2 | TRBD2 | CASGGLAVNTGELFF | TGTGCCAGCGGTGGACTAGCGGTGAACACCGGGGAGCTGTTTTTT
. | TRBJ2-1 | TRBV5-5 | TRBD1 | CASSTGEKGASEQFF | TGTGCCAGCAGCACTGGGGAAAAGGGGGCTAGTGAGCAGTTCTTC
. | TRBJ2-1 | TRBV27 | . | CASSLTRGNEQFF | TGTGCCAGCAGTTTAACTCGGGGGAATGAGCAGTTCTTC
. | TRBJ1-1 | TRBV7-2 | . | CASSLSLSGEAFF | TGTGCCAGCAGCTTAAGCCTTAGCGGGGAAGCTTTCTTT
. | TRBJ1-1 | TRBV28 | . | CASSAQSNTEAFF | TGTGCCAGCAGTGCACAGTCGAACACTGAAGCTTTCTTT
once | TRBJ1-1 | TRBV19 | TRBD1 | CASSIFGQAGTEAFF | TGTGCCAGTAGTATTTTCGGACAGGCTGGCACTGAAGCTTTCTTT
once | TRBJ2-3 | TRBV18 | . | CASSPRTGTTDTQYF | TGTGCCAGCTCACCCCGGACTGGAACAACAGATACGCAGTATTTT
. | TRBJ1-2 | TRBV14 | . | CASSQAGPYGYTF | TGTGCCAGCAGCCAAGCGGGTCCTTATGGCTACACCTTC
. | TRBJ2-5 | TRBV25-1 | TRBD2 | CASSSYSGAETQYF | TGTGCCAGCAGTAGCTATAGCGGGGCGGAGACCCAGTACTTC
. | TRBJ2-7 | TRBV7-8 | TRBD1 | CASSLSRGISYEQYF | TGTGCCAGCAGCTTAAGCAGGGGGATCTCCTACGAGCAGTACTTC
. | TRBJ2-1 | TRBV12-5 | . | CASGAGTGHFSYNEQFF | TGTGCTAGTGGCGCAGGCACAGGTCATTTCTCCTACAATGAGCAGTTCTTC
. | TRBJ1-3 | TRBV7-9 | . | CASSFGLNTIYF | TGTGCCAGCAGCTTTGGCTTAAACACCATATATTTT
. | TRBJ1-1 | TRBV6-5 | . | CASSTGQWLNTEAFF | TGTGCCAGCAGTACCGGACAGTGGTTGAACACTGAAGCTTTCTTT
. | TRBJ2-7 | TRBV7-3 | TRBD1 | CASSLAGQATYEQYF | TGTGCCAGCAGCTTAGCCGGACAGGCAACCTACGAGCAGTACTTC
. | TRBJ2-7 | TRBV2 | . | CASKESYLSYEQYF | TGTGCCAGCAAGGAGTCCTACCTCTCCTACGAGCAGTACTTC
once | TRBJ1-2 | TRBV7-9 | . | CASSSAGGRSGYTF | TGTGCCAGCAGCTCCGCGGGGGGTAGGAGTGGCTACACCTTC
. | TRBJ2-7 | TRBV30 | TRBD2 | CAWSSGSSYEQYF | TGTGCCTGGAGTAGCGGGAGCTCCTACGAGCAGTACTTC
. | TRBJ2-4 | TRBV4-2 | . | CASSQDRGSKNIQYF | TGTGCCAGCAGCCAAGATAGAGGTTCCAAAAACATTCAGTACTTC
. | TRBJ2-3 | TRBV5-8 | . | CASSLGLAVSTDTQYF | TGTGCCAGCAGCTTGGGGCTAGCAGTTAGCACAGATACGCAGTATTTT
. | TRBJ2-7 | TRBV18 | TRBD2 | CASSPGLAGPYEQYF | TGTGCCAGCTCTCCCGGACTAGCGGGGCCCTACGAGCAGTACTTC
. | TRBJ2-1 | TRBV27 | . | CASSLPGYEQFF | TGTGCCAGCAGTCTCCCAGGGTATGAGCAGTTCTTC
. | TRBJ1-5 | TRBV19 | TRBD1 | CASTQGGQSGNQPQHF | TGTGCCAGTACCCAGGGGGGCCAATCAGGCAATCAGCCCCAGCATTTT
. | TRBJ2-5 | TRBV15 | TRBD2 | CATSVKTSGGGETQYF | TGTGCCACCAGCGTGAAGACTAGCGGGGGGGGAGAGACCCAGTACTTC
. | TRBJ1-2 | TRBV27 | TRBD1 | CASSIQGASGYTF | TGTGCCAGCAGCATACAGGGGGCGAGCGGCTACACCTTC
. | TRBJ1-4 | TRBV21-1 | . | CASSIWDSLNEKLFF | TGTGCCAGCAGCATATGGGACAGCTTAAATGAAAAACTGTTTTTT
. | TRBJ1-4 | TRBV29-1 | . | CSVELPGSSEKLFF | TGCAGCGTTGAGTTGCCAGGGTCTAGTGAGAAACTGTTTTTT
. | TRBJ1-5 | TRBV15 | . | CATSRDSWTVNQPQHF | TGTGCCACCAGCAGAGATTCGTGGACAGTTAATCAGCCCCAGCATTTT
. | TRBJ2-3 | TRBV5-1 | . | CASSIPGDTQYF | TGCGCCAGCAGCATACCAGGAGATACGCAGTATTTT